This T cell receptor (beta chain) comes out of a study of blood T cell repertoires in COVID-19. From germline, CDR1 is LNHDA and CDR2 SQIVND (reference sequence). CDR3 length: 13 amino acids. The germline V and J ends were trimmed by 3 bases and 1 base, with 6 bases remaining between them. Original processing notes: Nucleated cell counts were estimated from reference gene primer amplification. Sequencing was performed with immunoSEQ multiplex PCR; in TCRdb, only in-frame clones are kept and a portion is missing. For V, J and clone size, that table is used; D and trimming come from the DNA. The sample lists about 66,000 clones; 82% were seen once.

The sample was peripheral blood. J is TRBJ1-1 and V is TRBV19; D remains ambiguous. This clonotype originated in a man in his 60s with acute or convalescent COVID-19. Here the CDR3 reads CASSMFQNTEAFF. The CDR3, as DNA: TGTGCCAGTAGTATGTTCCAGAACACTGAAGCTTTCTTT.